These T cell receptor beta chains were read from a single sample in a study of beta chain features in type 1 diabetes. The table came from immunoSEQ multiplex PCR; TCRdb's copy has only in-frame clones and leaves some out. The sample has roughly 450,000 clones; 11% to 15% are singletons. The sample taken for sequencing was naive CD4+ T cells from blood. These receptors all come from a man aged 30 to 45 in good health. Both conserved end residues are part of each CDR3. Fields, in order: D gene, J gene, V gene, clone size, CDR3 protein, CDR3 DNA. D genes are given only for firm matches. Where a row states a size, it is once, few, many or the class of an expanded clone; other rows omit it.

NA TRBJ2-7 TRBV21-1 NA CASSADYYEQYF TGTGCCAGCAGCGCCGACTACTACGAGCAGTACTTC
TRBD1 TRBJ2-3 TRBV30 few CAWGQGLDTQYF TGTGCCTGGGGACAGGGGTTGGATACGCAGTATTTT
NA TRBJ1-2 TRBV19 NA CASSPDTYYGYTF TGTGCCAGTAGTCCGGACACATACTATGGCTACACCTTC
NA TRBJ2-1 TRBV9 few CASSVLQGGEQFF TGTGCCAGCAGCGTATTACAGGGTGGTGAGCAGTTCTTC
NA TRBJ2-5 TRBV7-2 few CASSLRTGLETQYF TGTGCCAGCAGCTTAAGAACAGGGCTAGAGACCCAGTACTTC
NA TRBJ2-3 TRBV18 NA CASSPTMRGTDTQYF TGTGCCAGCTCTCCCACGATGCGAGGCACAGATACGCAGTATTTT
TRBD2 TRBJ2-3 TRBV11-2 few CASSPLAGGPDTQYF TGTGCCAGCAGCCCCTTGGCGGGAGGGCCAGATACGCAGTATTTT
NA TRBJ2-3 TRBV7-8 once CASSQLRGDTQYF TGTGCCAGCAGCCAACTCAGGGGAGATACGCAGTATTTT
NA TRBJ1-2 TRBV20-1 NA CSARSNYGYTF TGCAGTGCTAGGTCTAACTATGGCTACACCTTC
TRBD2 TRBJ2-2 TRBV7-9 NA CASSPRLAGNTGELFF TGTGCCAGCAGCCCCCGACTAGCGGGTAACACCGGGGAGCTGTTTTTT
NA TRBJ2-4 TRBV7-2 few CASSLAGGNIQYF TGTGCCAGCAGCTTAGCAGGGGGTAACATTCAGTACTTC
TRBD2 TRBJ2-1 TRBV9 NA CASSAWTSGTSSYNEQFF TGTGCCAGCAGCGCCTGGACTAGCGGGACTAGCTCCTACAATGAGCAGTTCTTC
NA TRBJ2-1 TRBV6-5 NA CASSSWDDGRGNEQFF TGTGCCAGCAGTTCCTGGGACGACGGAAGGGGTAATGAGCAGTTCTTC
NA TRBJ1-1 TRBV11-1 NA CASSRLRGFTEAFF TGTGCCAGCAGTCGCCTCAGGGGTTTCACTGAAGCTTTCTTT
NA TRBJ2-5 TRBV10-3 few CATRVQETQYF TGTGCCACAAGGGTCCAAGAGACCCAGTACTTC
TRBD1 TRBJ2-5 TRBV2 NA CASSLQGAVETQYF TGTGCCAGCAGTTTACAGGGGGCTGTAGAGACCCAGTACTTC
TRBD2 TRBJ2-1 TRBV2 few CASTLYGTSGLNEQFF TGTGCCAGCACCCTGTACGGGACTAGCGGACTCAATGAGCAGTTCTTC
NA TRBJ2-6 TRBV27 few CASRVVAGANVLTF TGTGCCAGCAGGGTTGTGGCTGGGGCCAACGTCCTGACTTTC
NA TRBJ2-7 TRBV29-1 few CSVKSLASYEQYF TGCAGCGTTAAGAGCTTAGCCTCCTACGAGCAGTACTTC
TRBD2 TRBJ2-2 TRBV14 NA CASSQERFSAGVAGGELFF TGTGCCAGCAGCCAAGAACGGTTTTCGGCGGGAGTCGCTGGCGGGGAGCTGTTTTTT
NA TRBJ1-2 TRBV7-2 few CASSRRDSGNGYTF TGTGCCAGCAGCCGCCGGGACTCGGGGAATGGCTACACCTTC
NA TRBJ2-1 TRBV5-1 few CASSLQVNEQFF TGCGCCAGCAGCTTGCAAGTAAATGAGCAGTTCTTC
NA TRBJ1-5 TRBV19 few CASSTGVNSNQPQHF TGTGCCAGTAGCACAGGAGTGAATAGCAATCAGCCCCAGCATTTT
NA TRBJ2-3 TRBV11-2 NA CASSPTLQHTDTQYF TGTGCCAGCAGCCCAACGCTGCAGCACACAGATACGCAGTATTTT
NA TRBJ2-3 TRBV11-2 NA CASSLADGDTQYF TGTGCCAGCAGCTTAGCTGATGGTGATACGCAGTATTTT
NA TRBJ1-6 TRBV14 NA CASSQASRSPLHF TGTGCCAGCAGCCAAGCGAGCCGATCACCCCTCCACTTT
TRBD2 TRBJ2-5 TRBV7-9 few CASSQLGGGNGETQYF TGTGCCAGCAGCCAGCTGGGCGGGGGAAATGGGGAGACCCAGTACTTC
NA TRBJ1-1 TRBV10-3 NA CAIGDGILTEAFF TGTGCCATCGGGGACGGAATCCTCACTGAAGCTTTCTTT
TRBD1 TRBJ1-2 TRBV14 NA CASSYRQGIFYGYTF TGTGCCAGCAGTTATAGACAGGGGATCTTCTATGGCTACACCTTC
NA TRBJ2-3 TRBV29-1 NA CSVAYGGGGTDTQYF TGCAGCGTTGCGTATGGGGGGGGCGGCACAGATACGCAGTATTTT
NA TRBJ2-3 TRBV11-2 few CASSLPPVAISTDTQYF TGTGCCAGCAGCTTACCACCGGTGGCGATTAGCACAGATACGCAGTATTTT
NA TRBJ2-1 TRBV5-5 few CASSLVTYEQFF TGTGCCAGCAGCTTGGTAACGTATGAGCAGTTCTTC
NA TRBJ2-3 TRBV19 few CASSAEGTDTQYF TGTGCCAGTAGTGCCGAGGGCACAGATACGCAGTATTTT
NA TRBJ2-2 TRBV4-1 NA CASSRSGTGELFF TGCGCCAGCAGCCGAAGCGGGACAGGGGAGCTGTTTTTT
TRBD1 TRBJ2-1 TRBV9 NA CASSTGSSYNEQFF TGTGCCAGTTCGACAGGGAGCTCCTACAATGAGCAGTTCTTC
NA TRBJ1-2 TRBV25-1 few CASSSIGQAPGYGYTF TGTGCCAGCAGTTCAATCGGGCAGGCCCCTGGCTATGGCTACACCTTC
TRBD1 TRBJ2-7 TRBV13 few CASSGLGQGSDEQYF TGTGCCAGCAGCGGGCTGGGACAGGGGTCCGACGAGCAGTACTTC
NA TRBJ2-3 TRBV14 few CASSQVRGAQYF TGTGCCAGCAGCCAAGTTCGAGGGGCGCAGTATTTT
TRBD2 TRBJ2-3 TRBV7-2 few CASSLSGIRDTQYF TGTGCCAGCAGTCTTAGCGGGATACGAGATACGCAGTATTTT
NA TRBJ2-1 TRBV20-1 few CSASGDEQFF TGCAGTGCTAGTGGAGATGAGCAGTTCTTC
NA TRBJ1-5 TRBV2 few CASSNGLSGHPNQPQHF TGTGCCAGCTCAAACGGGTTATCGGGGCATCCCAATCAGCCCCAGCATTTT
NA TRBJ2-3 TRBV7-2 few CASSLVLLHTDTQYF TGTGCCAGCAGCTTAGTATTACTGCACACAGATACGCAGTATTTT
NA TRBJ2-5 TRBV7-9 few CASSLVSGRETQYF TGTGCCAGCAGCTTAGTATCAGGCAGAGAGACCCAGTACTTC
TRBD1 TRBJ2-5 TRBV5-1 few CASSLNRGQETQYF TGCGCCAGCAGCTTGAACAGGGGGCAGGAGACCCAGTACTTC
NA TRBJ2-4 TRBV19 few CASSPSQALAKNIQYF TGTGCCAGTAGTCCGTCACAGGCCCTAGCCAAAAACATTCAGTACTTC
TRBD1 TRBJ1-2 TRBV4-3 NA CASSHSQGDGYGYTF TGCGCCAGCAGCCACTCCCAGGGGGACGGCTATGGCTACACCTTC
NA TRBJ1-6 TRBV19 few CASRSFSSYNSPLHF TGTGCCAGTAGGAGTTTTAGCTCCTATAATTCACCCCTCCACTTT
TRBD2 TRBJ2-1 TRBV13 few CASSKPGLDTNEQFF TGTGCCAGCAGCAAGCCGGGACTAGATACCAATGAGCAGTTCTTC
TRBD1 TRBJ2-5 TRBV19 NA CASSTRGQGETQYF TGTGCCAGTAGTACGCGGGGACAGGGAGAGACCCAGTACTTC
NA TRBJ2-5 TRBV9 few CASSVGLAEETQYF TGTGCCAGCAGCGTAGGGCTAGCTGAAGAGACCCAGTACTTC
TRBD2 TRBJ2-3 TRBV4-3 few CASSQESLERGRTDTQYF TGCGCCAGCAGCCAAGAATCTCTTGAGCGGGGTCGTACAGATACGCAGTATTTT
TRBD2 TRBJ2-1 TRBV2 NA CASSGSSGGYNEQFF TGTGCCAGCAGCGGGTCCAGCGGGGGTTACAATGAGCAGTTCTTC
TRBD1 TRBJ2-7 TRBV6-5 few CASSYSYRGLLLEQYF TGTGCCAGCAGTTACTCGTACAGGGGGCTCTTGTTGGAGCAGTACTTC
NA TRBJ1-1 TRBV30 NA CAWSTTVNTEAFF TGTGCCTGGAGCACTACAGTGAACACTGAAGCTTTCTTT
TRBD1 TRBJ2-6 TRBV10-3 few CAIRGQVDFNVLTF TGTGCCATCAGGGGACAGGTCGACTTCAACGTCCTGACTTTC
NA TRBJ2-2 TRBV11-2 few CASSLPQGWGTGELFF TGTGCCAGCAGCCTCCCTCAGGGTTGGGGCACCGGGGAGCTGTTTTTT
TRBD2 TRBJ2-5 TRBV28 NA CASSHMSGGLGEETQYF TGTGCCAGCAGCCACATGAGCGGGGGGCTGGGAGAAGAGACCCAGTACTTC
NA TRBJ2-6 TRBV27 NA CASNAVGSGANVLTF TGTGCCAGCAATGCGGTTGGCTCTGGGGCCAACGTCCTGACTTTC